This entry features one TCR beta chain sequence. Its target is not known. Produced via immunoSEQ multiplex PCR; TCRdb's table is partial and in-frame only. The data show about 40,000 clones, approximately 64% seen once. Autologous stem cell transplantation was followed by relapse in every patient, and brentuximab vedotin exposure varied. The source of the sample is a study of PD-1 blockade in classical Hodgkin lymphoma. Study results and caveats: By C4D1 there was a significant rise in CD4+ TCR diversity but not in CD8+ TCR diversity. When set against healthy donors, newly diagnosed patients were reported to show lower baseline TCR diversity.

Here the sequenced sample was peripheral blood mononuclear cells (PBMCs), taken at baseline. This receptor was taken from a human donor with classical Hodgkin lymphoma.

The CDR3 DNA sequence: TGCAGCGTTGATCAGGGAACCACTTACGAGCAGTACTTC. Its translation is CSVDQGTTYEQYF. This chain connects TRBV29-1 to TRBJ2-7, with TRBD1 as a possible D gene (5 bases). V was cut by 3 bases and J by 4 bases, with 13 bases left in between. CDR1 and CDR2 from the germline V gene are SQVTM and ANQGSEA. This CDR3 is 13 amino acids long.